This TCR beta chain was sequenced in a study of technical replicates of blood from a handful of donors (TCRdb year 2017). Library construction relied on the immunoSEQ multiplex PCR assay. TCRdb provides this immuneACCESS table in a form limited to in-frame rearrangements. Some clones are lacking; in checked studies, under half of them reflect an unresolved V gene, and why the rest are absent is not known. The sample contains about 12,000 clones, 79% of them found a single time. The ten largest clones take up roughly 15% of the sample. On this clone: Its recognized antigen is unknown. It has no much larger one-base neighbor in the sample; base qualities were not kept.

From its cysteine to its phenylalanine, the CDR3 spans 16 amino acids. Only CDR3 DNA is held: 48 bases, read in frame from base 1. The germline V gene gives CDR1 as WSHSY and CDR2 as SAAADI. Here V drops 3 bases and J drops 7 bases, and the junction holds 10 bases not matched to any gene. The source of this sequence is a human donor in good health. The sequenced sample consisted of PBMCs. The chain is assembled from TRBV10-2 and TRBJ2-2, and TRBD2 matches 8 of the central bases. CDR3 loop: CASSDWSGRSNGELFF. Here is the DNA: TGCGCCAGCAGTGATTGGAGCGGGAGATCGAACGGGGAGCTGTTTTTT.